Detailed here is one T cell receptor beta chain. The sample belongs to a study of blood T cell repertoires in COVID-19. Study details: Acute-phase and convalescent COVID-19 samples originated in the United States, Italy and Spain. T cells, B-cell-depleted T cells, or PBMCs supplied cDNA or gDNA.

Per the original methods: By means of reference gene primer amplification, nucleated cell counts were estimated. Assay used: immunoSEQ multiplex PCR; TCRdb lists only in-frame clones, some missing. The V and J calls and clone size were taken over from that table, and D and trimming were inferred from the DNA. Of 150,000 or so clones in the sample, about three quarters were seen once. The germline V gene has CDR1 SGHDT and CDR2 YYEEEE. This CDR3 has 15 amino acids. V was clipped by 3 bases and J by 6 bases, with 17 bases between them. The receptor's source is a woman between 45 and 65 years old with active or convalescent COVID-19. The sample was peripheral blood. V usage is TRBV5-6 and J usage is TRBJ2-3; D possibly corresponds to TRBD2 (5 bases). CDR3 bases: TGTGCCAGCAGCTCCCTGGGTAGAGGGTTCGATACGCAGTATTTT. This gives the protein CASSSLGRGFDTQYF. Looking up the rest from reference TRBV5-6 and TRBJ2-3 gives the full variable domain: DAGVTQSPTHLIKTRGQQVTLRCSPKSGHDTVSWYQQALGQGPQFIFQYYEEEERQRGNFPDRFSGHQFPNYSSELNVNALLLGDSALYLCASSSLGRGFDTQYFGPGTRLTVL.